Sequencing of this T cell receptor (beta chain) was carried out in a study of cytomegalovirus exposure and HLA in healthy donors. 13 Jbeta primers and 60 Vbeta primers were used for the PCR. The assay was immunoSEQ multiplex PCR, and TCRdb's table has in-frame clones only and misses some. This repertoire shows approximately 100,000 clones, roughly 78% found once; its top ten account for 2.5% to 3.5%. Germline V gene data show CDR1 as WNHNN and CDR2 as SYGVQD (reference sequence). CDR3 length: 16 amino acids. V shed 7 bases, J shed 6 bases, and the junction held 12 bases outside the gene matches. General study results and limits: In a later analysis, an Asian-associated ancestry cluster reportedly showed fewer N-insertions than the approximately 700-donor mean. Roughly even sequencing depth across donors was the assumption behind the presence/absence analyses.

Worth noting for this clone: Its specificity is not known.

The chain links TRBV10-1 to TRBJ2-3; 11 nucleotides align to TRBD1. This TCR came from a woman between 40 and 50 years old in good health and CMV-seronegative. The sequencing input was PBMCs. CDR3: CASITKDRGRRDTQYF. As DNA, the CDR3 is TGCGCCAGCATTACTAAGGACAGGGGGCGAAGGGATACGCAGTATTTT.